These T cell receptor beta chains were read from a single sample in a study of control samples from healthy donors and cancer patients. The repertoire was sequenced with immunoSEQ multiplex PCR; TCRdb's copy has only in-frame clones and lacks some. Here the sample spans about 120,000 clones, 80% to 90% being singletons. The material sequenced was blood. The receptors were gathered from a man younger than 45 in good health. Each CDR3 is given with its conserved first and last residue. D genes are given only for firm matches. Some rows mark clone size as missing; the rest say once, few, many or name a class of expanded clone.

V	D	J	size	CDR3	DNA
TRBV7-6	TRBD1	TRBJ1-5	many	CASSLGNRGNQPQHF	TGTGCCAGCAGCTTGGGTAACAGGGGTAATCAGCCCCAGCATTTT
TRBV29-1	NA	TRBJ1-2	NA	CSVLRDEDYGYTF	TGCAGCGTCCTCCGGGACGAGGATTATGGCTACACCTTC
TRBV7-7	NA	TRBJ1-5	NA	CASPRDFFNQPQHF	TGTGCCAGCCCCCGGGACTTCTTCAATCAGCCCCAGCATTTT
TRBV19	NA	TRBJ1-2	once	CASKNQGYTF	TGTGCCAGTAAAAACCAAGGCTACACCTTC
TRBV5-1	TRBD2	TRBJ2-3	NA	CASSLAGTSGSSSTDTQYF	TGCGCCAGCAGCTTGGCCGGGACTAGCGGGTCTTCTAGCACAGATACGCAGTATTTT
TRBV5-1	TRBD1	TRBJ1-6	NA	CASSLQGGEPLHF	TGCGCCAGCAGTCTACAGGGGGGTGAACCCCTCCACTTT
TRBV7-3	TRBD1	TRBJ2-4	NA	CASSSGGRQYF	TGTGCCAGCAGCTCAGGGGGACGGCAGTACTTC
TRBV11-1	NA	TRBJ1-6	NA	CASSFRRYNSPLHF	TGTGCCAGCAGCTTCCGGCGGTATAATTCACCCCTCCACTTT
TRBV7-2	NA	TRBJ1-5	few	CASSLAARTGYGSQHF	TGTGCCAGCAGCTTAGCTGCTAGAACAGGGTATGGGTCCCAGCATTTT
TRBV6-5	NA	TRBJ1-1	NA	CASSYMNTEAFF	TGTGCCAGCAGTTACATGAACACTGAAGCTTTCTTT
TRBV19	NA	TRBJ1-1	NA	CASSIRGTANTEAFF	TGTGCCAGTAGTATACGCGGGACGGCGAACACTGAAGCTTTCTTT
TRBV4-2	NA	TRBJ2-5	NA	CASSPPVEETQYF	TGTGCCAGCAGCCCCCCAGTGGAAGAGACCCAGTACTTC
TRBV28	NA	TRBJ1-1	NA	CASSLGWGRTTRGEAFF	TGTGCCAGCAGTTTGGGATGGGGCAGGACTACTAGGGGTGAAGCTTTCTTT
TRBV15	TRBD1	TRBJ2-5	NA	CATSSGDRAEEYF	TGTGCCACCAGCAGCGGGGACAGGGCCGAGGAGTACTTC
TRBV6-2/TRBV6-3	NA	TRBJ1-1	NA	CASSYSTGRVTTEAFF	TGTGCCAGCAGTTATTCTACGGGACGGGTGACTACTGAAGCTTTCTTT